Shown below are 22 T cell receptor beta chains from a single sample sequenced in a study of shared clonotypes between healthy human individuals. Here immunoSEQ multiplex PCR was the method, and the copy in TCRdb shows in-frame clones only, minus some. The sample records 560,000 or so clones, 95% to 96% being singletons. CD45RO-negative, CCR7-positively selected cells formed the naive CD8 fraction, excluding terminally differentiated effector memory CD45RA+ cells. Sequenced material: naive CD8+ T cells sorted from blood. Receptors were obtained from a woman under 40 in good health.

The chain links TRBV19 to TRBJ2-5; D is uncertain. Germline-derived CDR1 and CDR2 are LNHDA and SQIVND (reference sequence). The CDR3 consists of 14 residues. Between the trimmed V and J ends, which lost 3 bases and 5 bases, there was a span of 13 bases. Here the CDR3 DNA reads TGTGCCAGTAGTATCCCCACCAGGCGGGAGACCCAGTACTTC. It yields the protein CASSIPTRRETQYF.

This clone was picked up one time. The chain carries TRBV25-1 and TRBJ2-7; D is uncertain. V dropped 8 bases and J dropped 0 bases, with 11 bases sitting between them. Germline CDR1 and CDR2: MGHDK and SYGVNS. The CDR3 runs 13 residues. CDR3 DNA: TGTGCCAGCGCCGGGTATAACTCCTACGAGCAGTACTTC. Its protein product is CASAGYNSYEQYF.

This sequence joins TRBV5-6 and TRBJ2-1; 7 bases fit TRBD2. Germline CDR1 and CDR2: SGHDT and YYEEEE. Trimming at V came to 4 bases and at J to 4 bases, leaving 14 bases not matched to a gene. The CDR3 loop spans 17 amino acids. Written as DNA, the CDR3 is TGTGCCAGCAGCGGGTGGGTGTCCAGCGGGATTTACAATGAGCAGTTCTTC. It encodes CASSGWVSSGIYNEQFF.

The CDR3 loop reads CASSFSERHYEQYF. The CDR3 DNA sequence: TGTGCCAGCAGTTTTTCGGAGCGCCACTACGAGCAGTACTTC. The chain is built from TRBV28 and TRBJ2-7; D gene unclear. The V gene's germline CDR1 is MDHEN and CDR2 SYDVKM. V was clipped by 3 bases and J by 3 bases, with 12 bases between them. The CDR3 totals 14 residues.

This clone appeared a single time. V usage is TRBV27 and J usage is TRBJ1-1; D remains unclear. This CDR3 spans 13 amino acids. Germline V lookup: CDR1 MNHEY, CDR2 SMNVEV (reference sequence). Trimming left V 4 bases short and J 5 bases short, with 11 bases between. The CDR3 region has the DNA TGTGCCAGCAGTTACGCCTTCGGGACTGAAGCTTTCTTT. Protein: CASSYAFGTEAFF.

J is TRBJ2-2 and V is TRBV27; D is unresolved. Germline CDR1 MNHEY, CDR2 SMNVEV (reference sequence). The CDR3 consists of 15 residues. V lost 6 bases and J 1 base, leaving 12 bases between the germline ends. The CDR3 nucleotides are TGTGCCAGCAGCCTCTTGTCCGGGAACACCGGGGAGCTGTTTTTT. Translating it yields CASSLLSGNTGELFF.

This sequence joins TRBV7-3 and TRBJ2-3; D might be TRBD1 or TRBD2, each matching 5 bases. V gave up 6 bases and J gave up 6 bases, with 13 bases separating them. There are 13 residues in the CDR3. Germline V gives CDR1 SGHTA, CDR2 FQGTGA. CDR3 bases: TGTGCCAGCAGTGGGGACCTCCGCGATACGCAGTATTTT. This sequence encodes CASSGDLRDTQYF.

This clone was seen just once. This rearrangement joins TRBV5-1 to TRBJ2-1; TRBD1 matches at 7 bases. CDR1 and CDR2 (germline): SGHRS, YFSETQ. Trimming removed 2 bases from V and 4 bases from J; junction bases left unmatched: 6. The CDR3 spans 15 residues. In DNA form, the CDR3 reads TGCGCCAGCAGCTTAACGGGACAGAGTTACAATGAGCAGTTCTTC. It encodes CASSLTGQSYNEQFF.

The rearrangement joins TRBV6-4 to TRBJ2-1, with TRBD1 matching over 7 bases. The V gene end was trimmed by 5 bases and the J gene end by 3 bases; junction bases not matched to a gene: 7. The CDR3 sequence is 15 residues long. Germline-derived CDR1 and CDR2 are MRHNA and SNTAGT. For the CDR3, the DNA is TGTGCCAGCAGTTCCGGGACAGATTTCTACAATGAGCAGTTCTTC. It yields the protein CASSSGTDFYNEQFF.

Notes on this clone: Other DNA sequences in the same sample also yield this CDR3. J is TRBJ2-1 and V is TRBV27; D may be TRBD2 (5 bases). CDR1 is MNHEY, CDR2 SMNVEV, per germline (reference sequence). V lost 8 bases to trimming and J lost 2 bases, with 13 bases between them. The length of the CDR3 is 14 residues. In DNA, the CDR3 is TGTGCCAGCTCAAGCGGTTCTACCTACAATGAGCAGTTCTTC. Translation gives CASSSGSTYNEQFF.

The rearrangement links TRBV29-1 to TRBJ2-5; D is uncertain. CDR1 is SQVTM and CDR2 is ANQGSEA in the germline V gene. This CDR3 has 10 residues. V lost 8 bases and J 5 bases, leaving 9 bases between the germline ends. As DNA, the CDR3 is TGCAGCACCCAGGAGGAGACCCAGTACTTC. Translated: CSTQEETQYF.

The chain is built from TRBV10-1 and TRBJ2-1; D might be TRBD2 (5 bases). Germline V CDR1 and CDR2: WNHNN, SYGVQD (reference sequence). Trimming pared 6 bases from V and 4 bases from J, leaving 10 bases between. The length of the CDR3 is 13 residues. CDR3 in DNA: TGCGCCAGCAGGGAGGACTCGTACAATGAGCAGTTCTTC. This codes for CASREDSYNEQFF.

This clone was detected only once. J is TRBJ1-5 and V is TRBV28, with D unresolved. Trimming left V 5 bases short and J 5 bases short, with 19 bases between. The CDR3 runs 16 residues. Germline V lookup: CDR1 MDHEN, CDR2 SYDVKM. Written as DNA, the CDR3 is TGTGCCAGCAGTCCCATAACTGAATTTGGCGATCAGCCCCAGCATTTT. Amino acid sequence: CASSPITEFGDQPQHF.

This sequence joins TRBV27 and TRBJ1-6; 7 nucleotides agree with TRBD1. The CDR3 loop spans 13 amino acids. V gave up 5 bases and J gave up 8 bases; unmatched junction bases: 3. CDR1 and CDR2 (germline): MNHEY, SMNVEV (reference sequence). The CDR3 region has the DNA TGTGCCAGCAGTCCGGGACAGCATTCACCCCTCCACTTT. Residues: CASSPGQHSPLHF.

With respect to this clone: This sample also contains other DNA sequences that code for the same CDR3. The chain joins TRBV27 to TRBJ2-5; 13 bases are shared with TRBD2. The V and J ends lost 3 bases and 5 bases, in that order; junction bases with no gene match: 3. Germline V gives CDR1 MNHEY, CDR2 SMNVEV (reference sequence). The CDR3 length is 15 residues. The CDR3 protein is CASSFGTSGTETQYF. The CDR3 region has the DNA TGTGCCAGCAGTTTTGGGACTAGCGGGACCGAGACCCAGTACTTC.

This sequence joins TRBV27 and TRBJ2-7; 8 positions match TRBD2. The CDR3 runs to 17 residues. The V segment lost 5 bases and the J segment 5 bases; nucleotides outside the gene matches: 17. Germline V gives CDR1 MNHEY, CDR2 SMNVEV (reference sequence). CDR3 region: CASSMTAGVNPGHEQYF. CDR3 coding DNA: TGTGCCAGCAGTATGACAGCGGGAGTGAACCCTGGGCACGAGCAGTACTTC.

This clone was counted a single time. This chain connects TRBV27 to TRBJ2-2; 9 nucleotides line up with TRBD1. J gave up 5 bases and V 3 bases, and 10 bases lay outside the gene matches. CDR3 length: 17 residues. Germline CDR1 reads MNHEY; CDR2 reads SMNVEV (reference sequence). The CDR3 sequence is CASSLGGTGWRTGELFF. The CDR3 coding sequence is TGTGCCAGCAGTTTGGGGGGGACAGGGTGGAGGACCGGGGAGCTGTTTTTT.

The chain employs TRBV27 and TRBJ2-5, with TRBD2 identical over 8 bases. The CDR3 consists of 15 residues. The junction had 6 bases not matched to a gene; V was cut back by 4 bases and J by 2 bases. From germline, CDR1 is MNHEY and CDR2 SMNVEV (reference sequence). CDR3 sequence: CASSWSGSFQETQYF. DNA of the CDR3: TGTGCCAGCAGTTGGAGCGGGAGTTTTCAAGAGACCCAGTACTTC.

The J gene is TRBJ2-4, the V gene TRBV5-1; D is tentatively TRBD1 or TRBD2 (5 bases each). Trimming pared 0 bases from V and 3 bases from J, leaving 16 bases between. The CDR3 covers 17 residues. Germline CDR1 is SGHRS and CDR2 is YFSETQ. CDR3 amino acids: CASSLEPRTGLKNIQYF. The CDR3 region has the DNA TGCGCCAGCAGCTTGGAGCCCCGCACGGGGCTCAAAAACATTCAGTACTTC.

The genes are TRBV28 and TRBJ2-7; D uncertain. CDR3 length equals 11 residues. CDR1 is MDHEN and CDR2 is SYDVKM in the germline V gene. The germline V and J ends were trimmed by 7 bases and 3 bases, with 7 bases remaining between them. The CDR3 DNA reads as TGTGCCAGCATGAAGTACTACGAGCAGTACTTC. Its translation: CASMKYYEQYF.

The gene calls are TRBV15 and TRBJ2-7, with D tentatively TRBD1 (6 bases). The germline V and J ends were trimmed by 5 bases and 5 bases, with 19 bases remaining between them. The CDR3 spans 15 residues. In germline, CDR1 is LNHNV, CDR2 YYDKDF (reference sequence). The chain's CDR3 is CATSAQGQGSNEQYF. CDR3 nucleotides: TGTGCCACCAGCGCGCAGGGGCAGGGAAGCAACGAGCAGTACTTC.

V usage is TRBV19 and J usage is TRBJ2-7; D is uncertain. The CDR3 has 16 amino acids. Germline V gives CDR1 LNHDA, CDR2 SQIVND (reference sequence). Trimming stripped 1 base from V and 3 bases from J, with 16 bases between. CDR3 protein: CASSIGPRRMVYEQYF. The CDR3 DNA is TGTGCCAGTAGTATAGGACCGCGCCGGATGGTCTACGAGCAGTACTTC.